This T cell receptor (beta chain) was retrieved from a study of T cells after yellow fever vaccination. Looking at the study overall: Fractions containing few cells were prepared with SMART-Seq v4 Ultra Low Input.

Template switching with 5'RACE generated the TCR cDNA and added a universal primer site and UMIs. TCRdb re-called the 5' RACE reads through MiXCR, storing one row per CDR3 protein. This table has 300,000 to 350,000 distinct CDR3 sequences, 3% to 4.5% appearing once. With V trimmed by 1 base and J by 5 bases, 3 bases remained unmatched. The CDR3 runs to 15 residues. Source: PBMCs, taken 5 days after the yellow fever booster vaccination. The chain couples TRBV12-3 or TRBV12-4 to TRBJ2-2; TRBD2 aligns across 8 bases. This TCR came from a man aged 18 to 29 who received the YFV17D yellow fever vaccine. Here the CDR3 DNA reads TGTGCCAGCAGTTTAGGGATAGCGGGGACCGGGGAGCTGTTTTTT. Its translation: CASSLGIAGTGELFF.